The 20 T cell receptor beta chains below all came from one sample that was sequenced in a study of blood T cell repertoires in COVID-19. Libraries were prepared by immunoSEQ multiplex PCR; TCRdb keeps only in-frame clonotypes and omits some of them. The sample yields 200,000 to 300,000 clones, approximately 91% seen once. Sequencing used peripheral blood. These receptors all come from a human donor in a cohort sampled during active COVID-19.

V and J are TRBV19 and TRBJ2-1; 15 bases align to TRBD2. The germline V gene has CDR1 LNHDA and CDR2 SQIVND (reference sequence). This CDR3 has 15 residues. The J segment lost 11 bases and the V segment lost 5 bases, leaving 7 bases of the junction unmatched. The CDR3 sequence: CASSPGLAGGPQQFF. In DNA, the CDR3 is TGTGCCAGTAGTCCCGGACTAGCGGGGGGGCCTCAGCAGTTCTTC.

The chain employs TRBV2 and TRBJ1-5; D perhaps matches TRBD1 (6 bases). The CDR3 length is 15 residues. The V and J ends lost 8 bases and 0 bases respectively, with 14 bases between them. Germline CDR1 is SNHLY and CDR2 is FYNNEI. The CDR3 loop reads CASARQANSNQPQHF. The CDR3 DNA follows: TGTGCCAGCGCCAGACAGGCTAATAGCAATCAGCCCCAGCATTTT.

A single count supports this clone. CDR3 region: CASRPGSYNEQFF. In DNA, the CDR3 is TGTGCCAGCAGACCCGGTTCCTACAATGAGCAGTTCTTC. The chain is built from TRBV6-5 and TRBJ2-1; D is undetermined. The CDR3 length is 13 residues. V was clipped by 6 bases and J by 1 base, with 7 bases between them. Germline V lookup: CDR1 MNHEY, CDR2 SVGAGI.

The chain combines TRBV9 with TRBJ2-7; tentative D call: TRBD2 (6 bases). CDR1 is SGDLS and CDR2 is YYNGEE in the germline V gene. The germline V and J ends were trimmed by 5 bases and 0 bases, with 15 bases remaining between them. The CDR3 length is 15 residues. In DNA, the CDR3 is TGTGCCAGCAGTGCCTTTGCGGGAAGCTCCTACGAGCAGTACTTC. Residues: CASSAFAGSSYEQYF. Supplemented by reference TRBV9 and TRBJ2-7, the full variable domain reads DSGVTQTPKHLITATGQRVTLRCSPRSGDLSVYWYQQSLDQGLQFLIQYYNGEERAKGNILERFSAQQFPDLHSELNLSSLELGDSALYFCASSAFAGSSYEQYFGPGTRLTVT.

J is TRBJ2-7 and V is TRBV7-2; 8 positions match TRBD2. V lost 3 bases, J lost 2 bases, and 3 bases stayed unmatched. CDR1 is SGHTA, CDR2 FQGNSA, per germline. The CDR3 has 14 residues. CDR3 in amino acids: CASSFGGAPYEQYF. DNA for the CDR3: TGTGCCAGCAGCTTCGGGGGGGCCCCCTACGAGCAGTACTTC. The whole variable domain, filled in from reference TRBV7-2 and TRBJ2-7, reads GAGVSQSPSNKVTEKGKDVELRCDPISGHTALYWYRQSLGQGLEFLIYFQGNSAPDKSGLPSDRFSAERTGGSVSTLTIQRTQQEDSAVYLCASSFGGAPYEQYFGPGTRLTVT.

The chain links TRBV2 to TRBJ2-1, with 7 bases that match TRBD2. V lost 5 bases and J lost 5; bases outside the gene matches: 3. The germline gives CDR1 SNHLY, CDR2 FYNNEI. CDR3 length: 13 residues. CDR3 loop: CASSTAGDNEQFF. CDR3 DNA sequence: TGTGCCAGCAGTACGGCGGGAGACAATGAGCAGTTCTTC.

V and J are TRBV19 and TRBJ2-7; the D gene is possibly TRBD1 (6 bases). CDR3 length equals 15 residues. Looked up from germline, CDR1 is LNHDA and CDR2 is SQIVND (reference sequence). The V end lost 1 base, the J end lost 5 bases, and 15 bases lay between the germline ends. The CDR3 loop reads CASSIVWGQRNEQYF. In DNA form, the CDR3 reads TGTGCCAGTAGTATAGTTTGGGGACAAAGGAACGAGCAGTACTTC.

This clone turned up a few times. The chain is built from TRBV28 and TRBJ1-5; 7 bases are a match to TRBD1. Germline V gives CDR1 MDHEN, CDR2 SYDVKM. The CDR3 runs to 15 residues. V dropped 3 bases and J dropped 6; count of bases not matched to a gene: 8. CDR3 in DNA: TGTGCCAGCAGTTTTGGAGAACAGGGGCGTCAGCCCCAGCATTTT. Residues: CASSFGEQGRQPQHF.

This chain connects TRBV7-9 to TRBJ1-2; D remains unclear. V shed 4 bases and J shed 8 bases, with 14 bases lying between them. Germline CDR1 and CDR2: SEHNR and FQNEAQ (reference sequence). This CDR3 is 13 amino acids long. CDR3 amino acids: CASSSLSAGGYTF. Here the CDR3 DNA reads TGTGCCAGCAGCTCCTTATCCGCGGGAGGCTACACCTTC. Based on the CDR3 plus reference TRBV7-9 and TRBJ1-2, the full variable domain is DTGVSQNPRHKITKRGQNVTFRCDPISEHNRLYWYRQTLGQGPEFLTYFQNEAQLEKSRLLSDRFSAERPKGSFSTLEIQRTEQGDSAMYLCASSSLSAGGYTFGSGTRLTVV.

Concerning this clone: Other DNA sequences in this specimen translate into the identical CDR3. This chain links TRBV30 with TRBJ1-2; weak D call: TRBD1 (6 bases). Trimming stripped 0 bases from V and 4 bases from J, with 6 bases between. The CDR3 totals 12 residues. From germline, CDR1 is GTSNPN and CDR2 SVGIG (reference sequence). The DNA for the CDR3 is TGTGCCTGGAGTGTAGGGGGCTATGGCTACACCTTC. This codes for CAWSVGGYGYTF.

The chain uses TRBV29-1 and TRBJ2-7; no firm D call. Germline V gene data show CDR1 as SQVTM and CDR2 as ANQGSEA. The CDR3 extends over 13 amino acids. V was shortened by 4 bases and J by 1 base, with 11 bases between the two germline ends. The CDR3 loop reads CSVVSRLSYEQYF. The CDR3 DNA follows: TGCAGCGTTGTGTCTAGGTTATCCTACGAGCAGTACTTC.

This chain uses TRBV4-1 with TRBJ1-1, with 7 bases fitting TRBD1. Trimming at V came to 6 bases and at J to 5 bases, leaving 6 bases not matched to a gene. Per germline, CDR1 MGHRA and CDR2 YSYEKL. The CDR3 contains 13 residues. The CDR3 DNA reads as TGCGCCAGCAGGCGACAGGGTGGTACTGAAGCTTTCTTT. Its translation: CASRRQGGTEAFF.

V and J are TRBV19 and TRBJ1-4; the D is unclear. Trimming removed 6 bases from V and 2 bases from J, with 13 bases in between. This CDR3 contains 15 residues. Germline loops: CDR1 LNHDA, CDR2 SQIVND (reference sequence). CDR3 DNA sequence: TGTGCCAGTAGAACCCTCCTGGCCACTAATGAAAAACTGTTTTTT. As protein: CASRTLLATNEKLFF.

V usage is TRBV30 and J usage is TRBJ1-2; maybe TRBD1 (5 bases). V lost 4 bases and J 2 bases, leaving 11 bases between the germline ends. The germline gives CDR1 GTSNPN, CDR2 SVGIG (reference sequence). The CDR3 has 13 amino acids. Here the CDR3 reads CAWTIRGNYGYTF. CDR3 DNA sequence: TGTGCCTGGACTATTCGGGGGAACTATGGCTACACCTTC.

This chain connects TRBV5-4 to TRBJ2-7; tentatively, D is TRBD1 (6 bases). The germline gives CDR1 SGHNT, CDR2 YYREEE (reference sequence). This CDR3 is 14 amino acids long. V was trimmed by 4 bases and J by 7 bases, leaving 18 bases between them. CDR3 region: CASSPRTVGGEQYF. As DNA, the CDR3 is TGTGCCAGCAGCCCACGGACAGTCGGCGGGGAGCAGTACTTC.

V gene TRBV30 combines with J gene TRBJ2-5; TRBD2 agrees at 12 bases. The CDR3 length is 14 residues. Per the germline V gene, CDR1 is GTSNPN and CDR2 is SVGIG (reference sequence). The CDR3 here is CASTTSGGQETQYF. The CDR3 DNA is TGTGCTTCTACCACTAGCGGGGGGCAAGAGACCCAGTACTTC.

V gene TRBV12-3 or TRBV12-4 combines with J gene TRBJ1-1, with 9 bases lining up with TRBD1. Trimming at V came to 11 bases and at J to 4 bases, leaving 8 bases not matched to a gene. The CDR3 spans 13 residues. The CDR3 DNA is TGTGCCTTGGGGGACAGGGAATTCACTGAAGCTTTCTTT. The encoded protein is CALGDREFTEAFF.

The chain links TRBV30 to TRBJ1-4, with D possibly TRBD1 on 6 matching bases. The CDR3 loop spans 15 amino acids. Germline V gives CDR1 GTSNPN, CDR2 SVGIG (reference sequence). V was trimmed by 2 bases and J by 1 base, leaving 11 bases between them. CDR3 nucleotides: TGTGCCTGGAGTCTGGGGGCAGGAACTAATGAAAAACTGTTTTTT. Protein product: CAWSLGAGTNEKLFF.

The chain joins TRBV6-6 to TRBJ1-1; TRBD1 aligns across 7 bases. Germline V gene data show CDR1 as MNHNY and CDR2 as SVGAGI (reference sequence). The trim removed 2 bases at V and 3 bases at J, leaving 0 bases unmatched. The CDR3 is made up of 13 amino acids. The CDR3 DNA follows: TGTGCCAGCAGTTACACAGGGGACACTGAAGCTTTCTTT. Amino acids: CASSYTGDTEAFF.

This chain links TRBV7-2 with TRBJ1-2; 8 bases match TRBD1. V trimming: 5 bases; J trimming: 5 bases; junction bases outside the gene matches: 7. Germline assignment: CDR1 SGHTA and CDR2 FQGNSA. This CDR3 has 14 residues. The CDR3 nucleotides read TGTGCCAGCAGCCCGAATACAGGGGGTTATGGCTACACCTTC. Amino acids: CASSPNTGGYGYTF. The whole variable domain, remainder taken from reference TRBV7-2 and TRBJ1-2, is GAGVSQSPSNKVTEKGKDVELRCDPISGHTALYWYRQSLGQGLEFLIYFQGNSAPDKSGLPSDRFSAERTGGSVSTLTIQRTQQEDSAVYLCASSPNTGGYGYTFGSGTRLTVV.